This TCR beta chain originates from a study of vaccination and CD4 T cells after COVID-19. Study details: Convalescent donors were composed of six males and four females, of whom two were Hispanic.

Treatment here: approximately nine-day PBMC culture with coronavirus spike peptide pools or control peptides (ViraFEST assay). The V gene lost 1 base and the J gene lost 9 bases, with 12 bases spanning the gap. The CDR3 is made up of 13 amino acids. Germline-derived CDR1 and CDR2 are LNHNV and YYDKDF (reference sequence). The study, taken as a whole, reports: Only post-vaccination samples contained a median 86.3% of the reactive clones in convalescent patients.

Cultured CD4+ T-cell DNA underwent Oncomine TCR Beta short-read sequencing. Each CDR3 protein gets one entry after TCRdb re-called the PCR reads with MiXCR. The sample shows under 6,500 distinct CDR3 sequences, 75% to 85% of them seen only once. This clonotype was detected a few times. Its target is unknown. The V call is TRBV15, the J call TRBJ1-2; D is undetermined. The clonotype comes from a human donor who had recovered from COVID-19. The source material was CD4+ T cells from blood, cultured in vitro. CDR3 in amino acids: CATSRVRMESYTF. CDR3 nucleotide sequence: TGTGCCACCAGCAGAGTTCGGATGGAGAGCTACACCTTC.